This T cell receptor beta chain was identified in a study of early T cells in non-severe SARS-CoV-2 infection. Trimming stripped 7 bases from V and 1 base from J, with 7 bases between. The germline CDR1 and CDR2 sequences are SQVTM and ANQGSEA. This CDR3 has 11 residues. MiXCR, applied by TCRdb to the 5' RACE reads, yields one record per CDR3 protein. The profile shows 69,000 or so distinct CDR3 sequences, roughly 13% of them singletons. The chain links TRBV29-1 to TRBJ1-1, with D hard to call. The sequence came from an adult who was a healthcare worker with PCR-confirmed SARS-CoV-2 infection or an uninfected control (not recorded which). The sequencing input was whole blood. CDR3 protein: CSAVENTEAFF. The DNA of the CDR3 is TGCAGCGCGGTGGAGAACACTGAAGCTTTCTTT.